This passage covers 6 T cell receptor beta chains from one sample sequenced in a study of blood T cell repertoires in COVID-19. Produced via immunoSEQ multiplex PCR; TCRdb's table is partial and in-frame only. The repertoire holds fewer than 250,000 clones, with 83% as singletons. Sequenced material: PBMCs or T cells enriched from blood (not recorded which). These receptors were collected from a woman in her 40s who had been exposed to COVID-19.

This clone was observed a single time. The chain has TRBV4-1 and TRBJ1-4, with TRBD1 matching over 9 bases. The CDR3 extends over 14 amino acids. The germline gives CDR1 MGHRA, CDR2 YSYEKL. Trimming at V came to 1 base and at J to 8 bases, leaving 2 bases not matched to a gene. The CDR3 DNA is TGCGCCAGCAGCCAAGGCGGGACAGGGGAAAAACTGTTTTTT. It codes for CASSQGGTGEKLFF.

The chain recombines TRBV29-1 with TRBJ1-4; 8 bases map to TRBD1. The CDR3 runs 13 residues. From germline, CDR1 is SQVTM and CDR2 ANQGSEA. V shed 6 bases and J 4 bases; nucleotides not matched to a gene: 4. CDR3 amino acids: CSVRTGSNEKLFF. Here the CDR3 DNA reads TGCAGCGTACGGACAGGGAGTAATGAAAAACTGTTTTTT. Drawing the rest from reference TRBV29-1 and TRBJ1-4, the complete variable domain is SAVISQKPSRDICQRGTSLTIQCQVDSQVTMMFWYRQQPGQSLTLIATANQGSEATYESGFVIDKFPISRPNLTFSTLTVSNMSPEDSSIYLCSVRTGSNEKLFFGSGTQLSVL.

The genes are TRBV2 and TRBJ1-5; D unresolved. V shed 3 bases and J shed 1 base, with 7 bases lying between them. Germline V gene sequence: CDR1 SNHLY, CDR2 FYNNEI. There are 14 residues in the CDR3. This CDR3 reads CASSERVSNQPQHF. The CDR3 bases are TGTGCCAGCAGTGAGCGGGTGAGCAATCAGCCCCAGCATTTT. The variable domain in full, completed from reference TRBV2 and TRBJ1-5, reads EPEVTQTPSHQVTQMGQEVILRCVPISNHLYFYWYRQILGQKVEFLVSFYNNEISEKSEIFDDQFSVERPDGSNFTLKIRSTKLEDSAMYFCASSERVSNQPQHFGDGTRLSIL.

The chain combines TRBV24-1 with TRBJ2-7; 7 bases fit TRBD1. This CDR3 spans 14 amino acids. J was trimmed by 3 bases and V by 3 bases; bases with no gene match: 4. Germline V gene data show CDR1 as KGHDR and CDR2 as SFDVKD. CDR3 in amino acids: CATSDQQGCYEQYF. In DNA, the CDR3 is TGTGCCACCAGTGATCAACAGGGGTGCTACGAGCAGTACTTC.

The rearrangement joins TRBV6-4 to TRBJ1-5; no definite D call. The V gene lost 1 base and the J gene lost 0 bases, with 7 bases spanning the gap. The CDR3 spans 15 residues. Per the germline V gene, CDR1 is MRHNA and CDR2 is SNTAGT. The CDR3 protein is CASSDYSLSNQPQHF. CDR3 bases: TGTGCCAGCAGTGACTACAGTCTTAGCAATCAGCCCCAGCATTTT.

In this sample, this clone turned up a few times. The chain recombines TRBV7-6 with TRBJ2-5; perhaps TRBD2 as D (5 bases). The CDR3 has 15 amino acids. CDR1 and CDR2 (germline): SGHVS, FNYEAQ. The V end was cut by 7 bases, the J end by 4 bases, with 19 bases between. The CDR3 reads CASNHKPRVGETQYF. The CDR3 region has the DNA TGTGCCAGCAACCATAAACCGCGGGTAGGAGAGACCCAGTACTTC.